The 28 T cell receptor beta chains listed next were all sequenced from one sample in a study of naive and memory T cell subsets. The beta constant-region primer was an equimolar mix of two oligonucleotides covering TRBC1 and TRBC2. Four rounds of PCR amplified the ligated cDNA using nested alpha and beta constant-region primers plus SP2. TCRdb used MiXCR to reprocess the UMI-ligation and nested PCR reads, holding one entry per CDR3 protein. The sample records tens of thousands of distinct CDR3 sequences, over 9% being singletons. Sequenced input: naive CD8+ T cells from blood. The receptor set was obtained from a human donor in good health.

The gene calls are TRBV24-1 and TRBJ2-1, with D unresolved. V gave up 4 bases and J gave up 8 bases, with 14 bases separating them. Germline V gene data show CDR1 as KGHDR and CDR2 as SFDVKD. This CDR3 has 14 residues. The CDR3 nucleotides read TGTGCCACCAGTGAAGGAAACCTATCCGATGAGCAGTTCTTC. Protein product: CATSEGNLSDEQFF.

This clonotype was seen repeatedly, ten times or more. V is TRBV27 and J is TRBJ2-7; D remains ambiguous. CDR1 and CDR2 from the germline V gene are MNHEY and SMNVEV (reference sequence). This CDR3 is 14 amino acids long. V lost 0 bases and J lost 3, with 9 bases in between. This CDR3 reads CASSLSQQFYEQYF. The CDR3 DNA reads TGTGCCAGCAGTTTATCTCAACAATTCTACGAGCAGTACTTC.

This CDR3 reads CASRAGLRQETQYF. CDR3 in DNA: TGTGCCAGCAGGGCGGGACTTCGACAAGAGACCCAGTACTTC. The chain links TRBV2 to TRBJ2-5; D might be TRBD2 (6 bases). Deletions cut 6 bases from V and 2 bases from J, with 13 bases between. This CDR3 is built from 14 residues. Germline CDR1 SNHLY, CDR2 FYNNEI.

The CDR3 coding sequence is TGCGCCAGCAGTGCGGGAATCTCCTACGAGCAGTACTTC. As protein: CASSAGISYEQYF. This sequence joins TRBV10-2 and TRBJ2-7; possible D gene TRBD2, 5 bases. Germline CDR1 is WSHSY and CDR2 is SAAADI. Deletions cut 4 bases from V and 0 bases from J, with 7 bases between. The CDR3 has 13 amino acids.

The CDR3 loop reads CASSQNTWGEQYF. CDR3 nucleotide sequence: TGCGCCAGCAGCCAAAACACCTGGGGCGAGCAGTACTTC. The chain links TRBV4-3 to TRBJ2-7, with unresolved D. Germline V gene sequence: CDR1 LGHNA, CDR2 YSLEER. The CDR3 extends over 13 amino acids. The V end was cut by 2 bases, the J end by 6 bases, with 11 bases between.

The chain is built from TRBV20-1 and TRBJ2-7; no firm D call. CDR3 length equals 12 residues. V lost 6 bases to trimming and J lost 2 bases, with 11 bases between them. Germline CDR1 reads DFQATT; CDR2 reads SNEGSKA (reference sequence). CDR3 in amino acids: CSARTETYEQYF. In nucleotides, the CDR3 is TGCAGTGCCCGGACCGAAACCTACGAGCAGTACTTC.

CDR3 protein: CASSQATGGTDTQYF. The CDR3 coding sequence is TGCGCCAGCAGCCAAGCGACAGGGGGAACAGATACGCAGTATTTT. The V gene is TRBV4-1, the J gene TRBJ2-3; 9 bases align to TRBD1. Germline V lookup: CDR1 MGHRA, CDR2 YSYEKL. This CDR3 comprises 15 residues. V shed 1 base and J 3 bases; nucleotides not matched to a gene: 2.

The sample holds a few counts of this clonotype. V usage is TRBV7-9 and J usage is TRBJ2-7; TRBD2 might be the D (5 bases). V lost 1 base, J lost 2 bases, and 12 bases lay in between. Germline V lookup: CDR1 SEHNR, CDR2 FQNEAQ (reference sequence). This CDR3 has 15 residues. The CDR3 reads CASSLETHGAYEQYF. The CDR3 DNA sequence: TGTGCCAGCAGCTTAGAGACCCACGGGGCCTACGAGCAGTACTTC.

This clonotype was observed a few times. The DNA for the CDR3 is TGCGCCAGCAGCCAAGATCGTGCAGTTACCTACAATGAGCAGTTCTTC. Translated, it gives CASSQDRAVTYNEQFF. The chain links TRBV4-3 to TRBJ2-1, with unresolved D. Trimming stripped 0 bases from V and 2 bases from J, with 11 bases between. The CDR3 extends over 16 amino acids. Germline CDR1 reads LGHNA; CDR2 reads YSLEER.

This clonotype was seen ten or more times. J is TRBJ2-1 and V is TRBV18; 8 bases fit TRBD2. Germline CDR1 KGHSH, CDR2 LQKENI. Trimming cost V 1 base and J 9 bases; bases outside gene matches: 5. This CDR3 comprises 14 residues. This chain's CDR3 is CASSPLAGTGEQFF. Here the CDR3 DNA reads TGTGCCAGCTCACCACTAGCGGGAACCGGTGAGCAGTTCTTC. Full variable domain (rest looked up from reference TRBV18 and TRBJ2-1): NAGVMQNPRHLVRRRGQEARLRCSPMKGHSHVYWYRQLPEEGLKFMVYLQKENIIDESGMPKERFSAEFPKEGPSILRIQQVVRGDSAAYFCASSPLAGTGEQFFGPGTRLTVL.

The chain is built from TRBV5-1 and TRBJ2-5; 9 bases map to TRBD1. Per germline, CDR1 SGHRS and CDR2 YFSETQ. V trimming: 0 bases; J trimming: 3 bases; junction bases outside the gene matches: 6. The CDR3 length is 16 residues. This chain's CDR3 is CASSLAVGQGKETQYF. CDR3 coding DNA: TGCGCCAGCAGCTTGGCCGTGGGACAGGGAAAAGAGACCCAGTACTTC.

This clonotype came up a few times. The chain recombines TRBV6-2 or TRBV6-3 with TRBJ2-7; TRBD1 might be the D (6 bases). Germline CDR1 is MNHEY and CDR2 is SVGEGT. This CDR3 region has 13 residues. V was cut by 6 bases and J by 2 bases, with 11 bases left in between. The CDR3 DNA reads TGTGCCAGCAGCGCCGGGACACCCTACGAGCAGTACTTC. Protein product: CASSAGTPYEQYF.

The chain uses TRBV9 and TRBJ2-5; 7 nucleotides match TRBD2. The V gene end was trimmed by 3 bases and the J gene end by 6 bases; junction bases not matched to a gene: 8. The germline V gene encodes CDR1 SGDLS and CDR2 YYNGEE. This CDR3 is built from 14 residues. This CDR3 reads CASSGAGEPKTQYF. The CDR3 nucleotides read TGTGCCAGCAGCGGCGCGGGAGAACCAAAGACCCAGTACTTC. The whole variable domain, remainder taken from reference TRBV9 and TRBJ2-5, is DSGVTQTPKHLITATGQRVTLRCSPRSGDLSVYWYQQSLDQGLQFLIQYYNGEERAKGNILERFSAQQFPDLHSELNLSSLELGDSALYFCASSGAGEPKTQYFGPGTRLLVL.

At least ten counts were recorded for this clonotype. This chain connects TRBV10-1 to TRBJ2-7, with 8 bases matching TRBD1. Trimming took 5 bases from V and 3 from J; bases not matched to a gene: 3. The CDR3 spans 13 residues. Germline CDR1 and CDR2: WNHNN and SYGVQD (reference sequence). The CDR3 sequence is CASSTDRGYEQYF. The CDR3 coding sequence is TGCGCCAGCAGTACTGACAGGGGCTACGAGCAGTACTTC.

This clonotype appeared many times. The rearrangement links TRBV15 to TRBJ2-1, with D tentatively TRBD1 (6 bases). Germline V gene sequence: CDR1 LNHNV, CDR2 YYDKDF (reference sequence). The CDR3 sequence is 16 residues long. The V end was cut by 0 bases, the J end by 6 bases, with 15 bases between. The CDR3 DNA reads as TGTGCCACCAGCAGAGAAACAGGGTATATAGGCAATGAGCAGTTCTTC. It specifies CATSRETGYIGNEQFF.

This clonotype was observed at least ten times. The chain is built from TRBV7-9 and TRBJ1-5, with D tentatively TRBD1 (5 bases). Looked up from germline, CDR1 is SEHNR and CDR2 is FQNEAQ (reference sequence). The CDR3 spans 14 residues. Trimming took 6 bases from V and 0 from J, leaving 9 bases between them. The chain's CDR3 is CASSPGYSNQPQHF. As DNA, the CDR3 is TGTGCCAGCAGTCCAGGGTATAGCAATCAGCCCCAGCATTTT.

This clonotype was counted many times. The V and J genes are TRBV6-5 and TRBJ1-5, with D hard to call. CDR1 and CDR2 from the germline V gene are MNHEY and SVGAGI. Trimming removed 4 bases from V and 1 base from J, with 8 bases in between. This CDR3 is 14 amino acids long. The CDR3 reads CASSSGRSNQPQHF. CDR3 sequence (DNA): TGTGCCAGCAGTTCCGGCCGAAGCAATCAGCCCCAGCATTTT.

This clonotype was counted only a few times. The V and J genes are TRBV27 and TRBJ2-1; TRBD2 agrees at 11 bases. Germline trimming cut 2 bases from V and 5 bases from J; bases unmatched to any gene: 2. Germline V gives CDR1 MNHEY, CDR2 SMNVEV (reference sequence). The CDR3 spans 15 residues. For the CDR3, the DNA is TGTGCCAGCAGTTTACTAGCGGGAGGACACAATGAGCAGTTCTTC. This translates into CASSLLAGGHNEQFF.

This clonotype has a handful of counts. J is TRBJ2-1 and V is TRBV5-6; 8 nucleotides match TRBD2. The germline CDR1 and CDR2 sequences are SGHDT and YYEEEE. This CDR3 is built from 14 residues. Trimming took 4 bases from V and 7 from J; bases not matched to a gene: 7. The CDR3 nucleotides are TGTGCCAGCAGCCCTTCCCCTAGCGGGAATGAGCAGTTCTTC. This sequence encodes CASSPSPSGNEQFF.

This clonotype occurred a few times. V gene TRBV4-1 combines with J gene TRBJ2-1; TRBD1 matches at 7 bases. Germline trimming cut 0 bases from V and 8 bases from J; bases unmatched to any gene: 7. The germline V gene encodes CDR1 MGHRA and CDR2 YSYEKL. The CDR3 spans 15 residues. CDR3 DNA: TGCGCCAGCAGCCAAGAGGGGACAGACCAGGATGAGCAGTTCTTC. As protein: CASSQEGTDQDEQFF.

The J gene is TRBJ2-3, the V gene TRBV4-3, with D perhaps matching TRBD1 (5 bases). CDR1 and CDR2 from the germline V gene are LGHNA and YSLEER. Trimming cost V 0 bases and J 4 bases, with 11 bases left between them. The CDR3 is 15 residues long. CDR3 coding DNA: TGCGCCAGCAGCCAAGAAGGGCAGGGCCCAGATACGCAGTATTTT. This translates into CASSQEGQGPDTQYF.

This clonotype was observed many times. The chain is built from TRBV29-1 and TRBJ2-7; a weak D match, TRBD1 (5 bases). Per germline, CDR1 SQVTM and CDR2 ANQGSEA. V dropped 5 bases and J dropped 4 bases, with 15 bases sitting between them. This CDR3 contains 13 residues. This chain's CDR3 is CSVMTVLSYEQYF. CDR3 bases: TGCAGCGTTATGACAGTGCTCTCTTACGAGCAGTACTTC.

This clonotype occurred many times. The genes are TRBV7-6 and TRBJ2-3, with unresolved D. CDR1 and CDR2 from the germline V gene are SGHVS and FNYEAQ. This CDR3 region has 12 residues. Trimming took 2 bases from V and 5 from J, leaving 5 bases between them. The CDR3 loop is CASSLQEDTQYF. CDR3 nucleotides: TGTGCCAGCAGCTTACAGGAAGATACGCAGTATTTT.

The chain couples TRBV18 to TRBJ2-5; weak D call: TRBD1 (6 bases). Germline lookup yields CDR1 KGHSH and CDR2 LQKENI. The CDR3 spans 14 residues. V was trimmed by 3 bases and J by 2 bases, leaving 10 bases between them. DNA for the CDR3: TGTGCCAGCTCACCGTGGACAGAACAAGAGACCCAGTACTTC. The encoded protein is CASSPWTEQETQYF.

This clonotype was seen at least ten times. The V call is TRBV4-2, the J call TRBJ2-1; D remains unclear. Germline assignment: CDR1 LGHNA and CDR2 YNFKEQ. CDR3 length equals 12 residues. The V and J ends lost 1 base and 9 bases respectively, with 7 bases between them. The CDR3 loop reads CASSQGSGEQFF. The CDR3 DNA is TGTGCCAGCAGCCAAGGCTCTGGTGAGCAGTTCTTC.

This clonotype was counted a few times. The chain joins TRBV30 to TRBJ2-7, with TRBD2 matching over 9 bases. CDR1 and CDR2 from the germline V gene are GTSNPN and SVGIG (reference sequence). V was clipped by 5 bases and J by 5 bases; unmatched bases: 4. This CDR3 region has 12 residues. The CDR3 sequence is CAWWTSDHEQYF. In DNA, the CDR3 is TGTGCCTGGTGGACTAGCGACCACGAGCAGTACTTC.

This clonotype occurred many times. J is TRBJ2-1 and V is TRBV20-1, with TRBD2 as a possible D gene (6 bases). Germline CDR1 reads DFQATT; CDR2 reads SNEGSKA (reference sequence). V was shortened by 1 base and J by 5 bases, with 15 bases between the two germline ends. The CDR3 totals 15 residues. The CDR3 loop is CSARAKGLRNNEQFF. CDR3 DNA sequence: TGCAGTGCTAGAGCCAAGGGACTTCGAAACAATGAGCAGTTCTTC.

Many counts were recorded for this clonotype. The rearrangement uses TRBV29-1 and TRBJ2-1, with D perhaps given as TRBD1 or TRBD2 (5 bases each). This CDR3 comprises 16 residues. Per germline, CDR1 SQVTM and CDR2 ANQGSEA. Trimming took 3 bases from V and 0 from J, leaving 15 bases between them. CDR3 sequence (DNA): TGCAGCGTTGACCCCGGGGCTGGGGCCTCCTACAATGAGCAGTTCTTC. Amino acids: CSVDPGAGASYNEQFF.